The rows below give T cell receptor beta chains drawn from one sample of a study of T cell repertoires in cytomegalovirus infection. TCRdb passed the reads through MiXCR, listing each CDR3 protein once. The data show approximately 470,000 distinct CDR3 sequences, approximately 46% seen once. What these receptors recognize is not known. Material: cultured PBMCs, obtained from culture after CMV antigen stimulation. The source is a human donor in good health (CMV status not recorded). Some clones in this sample may be carry-over from other donors' samples. The CDR3 runs from the conserved cysteine through the conserved F or W. The order of the fields is clone size, J gene, D gene, V gene, CDR3 DNA, CDR3 protein. D genes are given only for firm matches. Clone size is not always given. Where it is, it says once, few, many or a class for expanded clones.

few	TRBJ2-1	TRBD2	TRBV7-2	TGTGCCAGCAGACAATTTAAGGGGAGGGATGAGCAGTTCTTC	CASRQFKGRDEQFF
.	TRBJ2-1	.	TRBV7-2	TGTGCCAGCAGCTTATGGGCAGGGAACAGGTTCTTC	CASSLWAGNRFF
.	TRBJ2-1	.	TRBV10-2	TGCGCCAGCAGGGCCGACGGTCCCCGCGTCTATGAGCAGTTCTTC	CASRADGPRVYEQFF
few	TRBJ2-1	.	TRBV7-6	TGTGCCAGCAGCCCCCTAGCTCGGTACAATGAGCAGTTCTTC	CASSPLARYNEQFF
.	TRBJ1-2	.	TRBV5-1	TGCGCCAGCAGCCCCCAATACCAACCCCAGGGTGAAGGCTACACCTTC	CASSPQYQPQGEGYTF
few	TRBJ2-2	TRBD2	TRBV12-3/TRBV12-4	TGTGCCAGCAGTAAGAGGGTAGCGGGAGACGGCGGGGAGCTGTTTTTT	CASSKRVAGDGGELFF
few	TRBJ2-3	.	TRBV7-2	TGTGCCAGCAGCTGGTGGGGCTCGGGCACAGATACGCAGTATTTT	CASSWWGSGTDTQYF
.	TRBJ2-7	.	TRBV19	TGTGCCAGTAGTTCCAGGGGGGCGAGGAGCTCCTACGAGCAGTACTTC	CASSSRGARSSYEQYF
.	TRBJ2-6	.	TRBV2	TGTGCCAGCAGTGAAACAGGGCACTCTGGGGCCAACGTCCTGACTTTC	CASSETGHSGANVLTF
.	TRBJ2-1	.	TRBV19	TGTGCCAGTAGTAAGGGGTCTCAACGGAAATACAATGAGCAGTTCTTC	CASSKGSQRKYNEQFF
few	TRBJ2-7	.	TRBV6-1	TGTGCCAGCGGACAGTGGTACGAGCAGTACTTC	CASGQWYEQYF
.	TRBJ2-1	.	TRBV7-6	TGTGCCAGCAGCCGTCTGGGGGCTCGGCAGTTCTTC	CASSRLGARQFF
.	TRBJ2-2	TRBD2	TRBV7-6	TGTGCCAGCAAACTAGCGGGAGGGCCTGGGACCGGGGAGCTGTTTTTT	CASKLAGGPGTGELFF
few	TRBJ2-3	.	TRBV7-2	TGTGCCAGCAGTTATCTGGGCACAGATACGCAGTATTTT	CASSYLGTDTQYF
.	TRBJ1-6	.	TRBV6-1	TGTGCCAGCAGTGTGGGGGGGTCGGATTCACCCCTCCACTTT	CASSVGGSDSPLHF
.	TRBJ2-1	TRBD2	TRBV10-3	TGTGCCATCAAGGGCGGGAGTCGAGACAATGAGCAGTTCTTC	CAIKGGSRDNEQFF
.	TRBJ2-1	.	TRBV6-2/TRBV6-3	TGTGCCAGCGGCGGTTCTAGCTCCTACAATGAGCAGTTCTTC	CASGGSSSYNEQFF
few	TRBJ1-5	.	TRBV20-1	TGCAGTGCTAGGTTCGATAGCAATCAGCCCCAGCATTTT	CSARFDSNQPQHF
.	TRBJ1-1	.	TRBV20-1	TGCAGTGCTATACGGAAGGATACTGAAGCTTTCTTT	CSAIRKDTEAFF
.	TRBJ1-1	.	TRBV12-3/TRBV12-4	TGTGCCAGCACCATTCCTAGCAGGGGCGGTGAAGCTTTCTTT	CASTIPSRGGEAFF
few	TRBJ2-7	.	TRBV7-9	TGTGCCAGCAGCCGCCGGGCCCAGGAGCCCTACGAGCAGTACTTC	CASSRRAQEPYEQYF
.	TRBJ1-1	.	TRBV12-3/TRBV12-4	TGTGCCAGCAGTTTAGCGCTACGGCGGGAAGCTTTCTTT	CASSLALRREAFF
few	TRBJ2-1	.	TRBV7-2	TGTGCCAGCAGTCGAACGCAGCGGAGGGGGAATGAGCAGTTCTTC	CASSRTQRRGNEQFF
.	TRBJ2-5	.	TRBV19	TGTGCCAGTAGTATCAAGGCCCACCAAGAGACCCAGTACTTC	CASSIKAHQETQYF
.	TRBJ2-3	.	TRBV12-3/TRBV12-4	TGTGCCAGCCCCCCCGGGGTGAGGACTCCTCTAGATACGCAGTATTTT	CASPPGVRTPLDTQYF
few	TRBJ2-1	.	TRBV6-5	TGTGCCAGCAGTTACTCGGAAGGAAATGAGCAGTTCTTC	CASSYSEGNEQFF
.	TRBJ2-3	.	TRBV30	TGTGCCGGGACCCCCTACGAGGGAGATACGCAGTATTTT	CAGTPYEGDTQYF
.	TRBJ2-7	.	TRBV7-2	TGTGCCAGCAGCTTAGGTAGTCGGGGTAACGAGCAGTACTTC	CASSLGSRGNEQYF
few	TRBJ2-3	TRBD2	TRBV4-1	TGCGCCAGCAGCCACCTCGCGGGGGGCGGACGAGATACGCAGTATTTT	CASSHLAGGGRDTQYF
.	TRBJ2-7	TRBD2	TRBV11-2	TGTGCCAGCAGCTCAAGCGGGATCTACTACGAGCAGTACTTC	CASSSSGIYYEQYF
few	TRBJ2-1	.	TRBV7-2	TGTGCCAGCAGCCCTATTTCAGGCGGGTCGGGGGATGAGCAGTTCTTC	CASSPISGGSGDEQFF
.	TRBJ2-1	.	TRBV4-3	TGCGCCAGCAGCCAAGGGACCGTGGGCGGTCTATTCGCAACTTCCACGTTCTTC	CASSQGTVGGLFATSTFF
many	TRBJ2-6	.	TRBV7-2	TGTGCCAGCAGCTTAGGGGTGACTGGGGGCGTCCTGACTTTC	CASSLGVTGGVLTF
.	TRBJ1-2	.	TRBV20-1	TGCAGTGCTACACGAACCGGGTTTAACTATGGCTACACCTTC	CSATRTGFNYGYTF
once	TRBJ2-7	.	TRBV5-5	TGTGCCAGCAGCTTGGCCGCACGGAGGAGCTCCTACGAGCAGTACTTC	CASSLAARRSSYEQYF
few	TRBJ2-2	TRBD2	TRBV4-3	TGCGCCAGCAGCCAAGCCTGGCCTAGTATAGCGGGACCGAACACCGGGGAGCTGTTTTTT	CASSQAWPSIAGPNTGELFF
.	TRBJ1-1	.	TRBV4-3	TGCGCCAGCAGCCCCCGGCCCGACATGAACACTGAAGCTTTCTTT	CASSPRPDMNTEAFF
.	TRBJ1-2	TRBD1	TRBV19	TGTGCCAGTAGTAGGGACAGGGACGTAACCTATGGCTACACCTTC	CASSRDRDVTYGYTF
few	TRBJ2-5	.	TRBV4-1	TGCGCCAGCAGCCAAGATATCGGGGGTTCGTACCAAGAGACCCAGTACTTC	CASSQDIGGSYQETQYF
.	TRBJ2-1	TRBD2	TRBV20-1	TGCAGTGCTAGTCCCCCCGGGACTAGGGACAATGAGCAGTTCTTC	CSASPPGTRDNEQFF
.	TRBJ2-5	.	TRBV27	TGTGCCAGCAGTAGGCTGGCGTCCCGAGGTACCCAGTACTTC	CASSRLASRGTQYF
few	TRBJ1-2	TRBD1	TRBV6-2/TRBV6-3	TGTGCCAGCGGACGGACAGGGTCTCGGTCCTACACCTTC	CASGRTGSRSYTF
once	TRBJ2-1	.	TRBV15	TGTGCCACCAGCCGAGGTAGGGGTGAGCAGTTCTTC	CATSRGRGEQFF